One sample yielded the 16 T cell receptor beta chains listed below, sequenced in a study of T cells in Graves' hyperthyroidism and ophthalmopathy. Amplification of TCR beta CDR3 regions was performed using RNA transcripts as template. Carried out on the TCR CDR3, a first-round RT-PCR used the HTBI primer set. TCRdb analysed the multiplex PCR reads with MiXCR anew, one entry per CDR3 protein. The table lists around 360,000 distinct CDR3 sequences, around 15% of them singletons. Sequenced material: blood. All receptors come from a woman between 55 and 75 years old with Graves' ophthalmopathy.

V usage is TRBV18 and J usage is TRBJ2-5; D may be TRBD2 (6 bases). Germline V gene lookup returns CDR1 KGHSH and CDR2 LQKENI. The length of the CDR3 is 13 residues. The V gene lost 2 bases and the J gene lost 5 bases, with 9 bases spanning the gap. CDR3 sequence (DNA): TGTGCCAGCTCACCAGGGGCGGGGGAGACCCAGTACTTC. Its protein product is CASSPGAGETQYF.

This clonotype was counted between two and nine times. V usage is TRBV7-8 and J usage is TRBJ2-3, with TRBD2 matching over 11 bases. Trimming took 5 bases from V and 2 from J; bases not matched to a gene: 3. From germline, CDR1 is SGHVS and CDR2 FQNEAQ. This CDR3 is built from 15 residues. This CDR3 reads CASSPGLAATDTQYF. CDR3 nucleotide sequence: TGTGCCAGCAGCCCGGGACTAGCGGCCACAGATACGCAGTATTTT.

This clonotype was counted ten times or more. The chain carries TRBV29-1 and TRBJ2-5; 7 bases align to TRBD2. The germline gives CDR1 SQVTM, CDR2 ANQGSEA. The V gene end was trimmed by 2 bases and the J gene end by 2 bases; junction bases not matched to a gene: 2. The CDR3 covers 13 residues. The CDR3 protein is CSVERGVQETQYF. The CDR3 bases are TGCAGCGTTGAACGGGGGGTTCAAGAGACCCAGTACTTC.

The gene calls are TRBV6-1 and TRBJ1-3, with TRBD1 identical over 7 bases. The CDR3 spans 16 residues. With V trimmed by 5 bases and J by 0 bases, 7 bases remained unmatched. Germline V lookup: CDR1 MNHNS, CDR2 SASEGT. CDR3 sequence: CASSRTGPNSGNTIYF. In nucleotides, the CDR3 is TGTGCCAGCAGTCGGACAGGTCCTAACTCTGGAAACACCATATATTTT.

This clonotype came up once. The chain carries TRBV19 and TRBJ2-2; D not certain. This CDR3 contains 10 residues. Germline values: CDR1 LNHDA, CDR2 SQIVND (reference sequence). V lost 3 bases, J lost 11 bases, and 4 bases lay in between. This chain's CDR3 is CASSIPELFF. Written as DNA, the CDR3 is TGTGCCAGTAGTATCCCAGAGCTGTTTTTT.

In regard to this clonotype: The junction shows a germline mismatch at one end, possibly a read error. V and J are TRBV7-7 and TRBJ1-4; D gene uncertain. CDR1 is SSHAT, CDR2 FNYEAQ, per germline (reference sequence). There are 13 residues in the CDR3. CDR3 amino acids: CASSLELGEKLFF. In DNA, the CDR3 is TGTGCTAGCAGCTTAGAACTTGGCGAAAAACTGTTTTTT.

V usage is TRBV20-1 and J usage is TRBJ2-5; no firm D call. CDR1 is DFQATT, CDR2 SNEGSKA, per germline (reference sequence). The CDR3 sequence is 14 residues long. V dropped 3 bases and J dropped 4 bases, with 15 bases sitting between them. CDR3 coding DNA: TGCAGTGCTAGGGCCCCAAGGGTCGGAGAGACCCAGTACTTC. It translates to CSARAPRVGETQYF.

The gene calls are TRBV5-1 and TRBJ1-5; TRBD1 might be the D (5 bases). Germline V lookup: CDR1 SGHRS, CDR2 YFSETQ. Trimming took off 5 bases at V and 6 bases at J, with 15 bases between the two ends. The CDR3 consists of 14 residues. The CDR3 region has the DNA TGCGCCAGCAGATCTGAACCAGGGACTCAGCCCCAGCATTTT. This sequence encodes CASRSEPGTQPQHF.

The chain recombines TRBV12-5 with TRBJ2-1, with TRBD1 as a possible D gene (6 bases). V was clipped by 2 bases and J by 13 bases, with 18 bases between them. Per germline, CDR1 LGHNT and CDR2 FRNRAP. The CDR3 spans 14 residues. The CDR3: CASGLSVTGAEQFF. CDR3 nucleotides: TGTGCTAGTGGTTTGTCCGTGACAGGTGCCGAACAGTTCTTC.

This clonotype was observed a handful of times. The gene calls are TRBV19 and TRBJ2-1; D is perhaps TRBD1 or TRBD2 (5 bases each). Germline assignment: CDR1 LNHDA and CDR2 SQIVND (reference sequence). The V gene lost 2 bases and the J gene lost 7 bases, with 21 bases spanning the gap. This CDR3 region has 17 residues. The CDR3 coding sequence is TGTGCCAGTAGTATAAGAATAACGAGGGACCCGGGGAATGAGCAGTTCTTC. It is translated as CASSIRITRDPGNEQFF.

There are a few counts of this clonotype. DNA for the CDR3: TGCAGCGCAACGACAGGGGGGGAAACCTATGGCTACACCTTC. Its protein product is CSATTGGETYGYTF. This chain links TRBV29-1 with TRBJ1-2; 9 nucleotides match TRBD1. This CDR3 has 14 amino acids. Germline V lookup: CDR1 SQVTM, CDR2 ANQGSEA. V shed 7 bases, J shed 4 bases, and the junction held 10 bases outside the gene matches. The entire variable domain, with the rest obtained from reference TRBV29-1 and TRBJ1-2, is as follows: SAVISQKPSRDICQRGTSLTIQCQVDSQVTMMFWYRQQPGQSLTLIATANQGSEATYESGFVIDKFPISRPNLTFSTLTVSNMSPEDSSIYLCSATTGGETYGYTFGSGTRLTVV.

This clonotype was observed at least ten times. The chain is built from TRBV6-2 or TRBV6-3 and TRBJ2-1; D could derive from TRBD1 or TRBD2 (5 bases each). The V gene's germline CDR1 is MNHEY and CDR2 SVGEGT. CDR3 length equals 17 residues. V was pared by 2 bases and J by 2 bases, with 16 bases between. The CDR3 protein is CASSYTSGRVTYNEQFF. CDR3 sequence (DNA): TGTGCCAGCAGTTACACCTCGGGACGGGTAACCTACAATGAGCAGTTCTTC.

This clonotype was seen a handful of times. The genes are TRBV12-3 or TRBV12-4 and TRBJ2-1; TRBD2 agrees at 7 bases. With 4 bases clipped from V and 8 bases from J, the junction kept 8 bases outside the gene matches. The CDR3 length is 14 residues. The CDR3: CASSSSSGEDEQFF. The CDR3 coding sequence is TGTGCCAGCAGTTCGTCTAGCGGCGAGGATGAGCAGTTCTTC.

This clonotype was counted at least ten times. V usage is TRBV2 and J usage is TRBJ2-1; tentatively, D is TRBD2 (6 bases). This CDR3 is 14 amino acids long. CDR1 and CDR2 (germline): SNHLY, FYNNEI. The germline V and J ends were trimmed by 6 bases and 7 bases, with 16 bases remaining between them. CDR3 amino acids: CASSVAAKGNEQFF. The DNA for the CDR3 is TGTGCCAGCAGCGTAGCGGCCAAGGGAAATGAGCAGTTCTTC.

CDR3 DNA: TGTGCCAGCAGTGACTGGAACACCGGGGAGCTGTTTTTT. Encoded protein: CASSDWNTGELFF. The chain is built from TRBV6-4 and TRBJ2-2; D gene ambiguous. Trimming shortened V by 1 base and J by 1 base, and 1 base separated the two germline ends. This CDR3 comprises 13 residues. Germline CDR1 MRHNA, CDR2 SNTAGT.

This clonotype was detected ten times or more. The chain's CDR3 is CSARVRKDGDQPQHF. The CDR3 nucleotides are TGCAGTGCTAGAGTTCGCAAGGACGGTGATCAGCCCCAGCATTTT. This chain uses TRBV20-1 with TRBJ1-5; D is unclear. V lost 1 base and J 5 bases, leaving 15 bases between the germline ends. CDR1 and CDR2 from the germline V gene are DFQATT and SNEGSKA (reference sequence). The length of the CDR3 is 15 residues.